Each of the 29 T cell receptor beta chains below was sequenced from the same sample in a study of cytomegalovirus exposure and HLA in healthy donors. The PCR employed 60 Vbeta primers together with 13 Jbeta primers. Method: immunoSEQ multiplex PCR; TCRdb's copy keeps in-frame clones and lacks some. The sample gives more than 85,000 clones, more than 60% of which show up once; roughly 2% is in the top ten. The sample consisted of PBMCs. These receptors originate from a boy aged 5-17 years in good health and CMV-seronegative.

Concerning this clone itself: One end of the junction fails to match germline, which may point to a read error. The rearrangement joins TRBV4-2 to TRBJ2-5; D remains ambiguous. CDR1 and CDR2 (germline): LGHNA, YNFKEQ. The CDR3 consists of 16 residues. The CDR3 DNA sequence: TGTGCCAGCAGCCAAGTGGTGGAGACTCCCCAAAAGACCCAGTACTTC. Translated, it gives CASSQVVETPQKTQYF.

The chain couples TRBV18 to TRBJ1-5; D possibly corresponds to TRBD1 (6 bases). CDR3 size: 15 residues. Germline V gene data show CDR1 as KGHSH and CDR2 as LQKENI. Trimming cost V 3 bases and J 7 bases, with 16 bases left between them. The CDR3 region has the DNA TGTGCCAGCTCACCTTCCTACCAGGGGAGCCAGCCCCAGCATTTT. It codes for CASSPSYQGSQPQHF.

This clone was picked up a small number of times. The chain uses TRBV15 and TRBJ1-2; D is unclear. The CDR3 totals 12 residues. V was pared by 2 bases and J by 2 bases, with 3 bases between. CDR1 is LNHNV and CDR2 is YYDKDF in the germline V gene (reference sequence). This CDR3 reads CATSRPNYGYTF. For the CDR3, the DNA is TGTGCCACCAGCAGACCGAACTATGGCTACACCTTC.

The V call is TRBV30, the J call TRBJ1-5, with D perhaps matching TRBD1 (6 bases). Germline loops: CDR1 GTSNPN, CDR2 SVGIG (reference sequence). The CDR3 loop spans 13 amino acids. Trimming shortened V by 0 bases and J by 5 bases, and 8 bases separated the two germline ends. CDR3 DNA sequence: TGTGCCTGGAGTGTATCAGGGGATCAGCCCCAGCATTTT. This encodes CAWSVSGDQPQHF.

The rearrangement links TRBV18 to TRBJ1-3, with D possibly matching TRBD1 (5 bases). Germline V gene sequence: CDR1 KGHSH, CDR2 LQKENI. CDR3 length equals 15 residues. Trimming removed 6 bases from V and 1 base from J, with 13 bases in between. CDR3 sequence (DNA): TGTGCCAGCTCTTACAGGCTGTCTTCTGGAAACACCATATATTTT. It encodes CASSYRLSSGNTIYF.

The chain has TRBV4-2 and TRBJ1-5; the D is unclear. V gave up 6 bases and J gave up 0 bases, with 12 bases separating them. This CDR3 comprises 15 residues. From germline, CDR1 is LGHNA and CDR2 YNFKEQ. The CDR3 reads CASRPTDDSNQPQHF. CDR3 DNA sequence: TGTGCCAGCAGACCTACAGACGATAGCAATCAGCCCCAGCATTTT.

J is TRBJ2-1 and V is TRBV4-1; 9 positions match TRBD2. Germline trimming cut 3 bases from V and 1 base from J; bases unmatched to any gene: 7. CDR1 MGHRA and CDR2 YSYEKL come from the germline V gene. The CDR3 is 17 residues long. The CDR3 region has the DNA TGCGCCAGCAGCCATAAAAGTAGCGGGAGTTCCTACAATGAGCAGTTCTTC. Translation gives CASSHKSSGSSYNEQFF.

CDR3 sequence: CASSFRGGNQPQHF. The CDR3, as DNA: TGTGCCAGCAGCTTCCGGGGGGGCAATCAGCCCCAGCATTTT. The rearrangement links TRBV13 to TRBJ1-5, with D tentatively TRBD1 (5 bases). The V gene lost 3 bases and the J gene lost 2 bases, with 8 bases spanning the gap. This CDR3 region has 14 residues. Germline-derived CDR1 and CDR2 are PRHDT and FYEKMQ (reference sequence). Drawing the rest from reference TRBV13 and TRBJ1-5, the complete variable domain is AAGVIQSPRHLIKEKRETATLKCYPIPRHDTVYWYQQGPGQDPQFLISFYEKMQSDKGSIPDRFSAQQFSDYHSELNMSSLELGDSALYFCASSFRGGNQPQHFGDGTRLSIL.

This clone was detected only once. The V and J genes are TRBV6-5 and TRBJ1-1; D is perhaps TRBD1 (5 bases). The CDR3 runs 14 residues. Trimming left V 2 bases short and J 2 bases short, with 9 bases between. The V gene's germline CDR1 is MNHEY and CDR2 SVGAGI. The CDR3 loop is CASSYGQGNTEAFF. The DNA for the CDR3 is TGTGCCAGCAGTTACGGGCAGGGTAACACTGAAGCTTTCTTT.

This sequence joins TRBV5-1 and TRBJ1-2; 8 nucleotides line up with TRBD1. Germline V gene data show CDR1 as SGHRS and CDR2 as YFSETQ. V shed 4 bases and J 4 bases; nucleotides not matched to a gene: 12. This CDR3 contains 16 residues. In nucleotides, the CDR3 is TGCGCCAGCAGCGACAGGACAGGGAGGGCCTCCTATGGCTACACCTTC. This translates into CASSDRTGRASYGYTF.

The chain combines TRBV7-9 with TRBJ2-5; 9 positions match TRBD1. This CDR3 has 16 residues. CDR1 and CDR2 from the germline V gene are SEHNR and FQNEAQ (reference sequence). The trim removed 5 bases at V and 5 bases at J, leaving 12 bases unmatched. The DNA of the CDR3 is TGTGCCAGCAGCCCCGGACAGGGGCCAGCAAGGGAGACCCAGTACTTC. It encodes CASSPGQGPARETQYF.

The chain's CDR3 is CASSDPDRAINTEAFF. DNA for the CDR3: TGTGCCAGCAGTGATCCCGACAGGGCGATTAACACTGAAGCTTTCTTT. V gene TRBV6-1 combines with J gene TRBJ1-1; 7 bases are a match to TRBD1. J gave up 2 bases and V 3 bases, and 9 bases lay outside the gene matches. CDR1 MNHNS and CDR2 SASEGT come from the germline V gene. CDR3 size: 16 residues.

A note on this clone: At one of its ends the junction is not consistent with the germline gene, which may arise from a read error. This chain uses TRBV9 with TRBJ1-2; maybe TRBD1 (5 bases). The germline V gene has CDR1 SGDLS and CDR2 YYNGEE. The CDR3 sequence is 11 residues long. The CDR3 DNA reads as TGTGCCAGTGGGGGAGGGGATGGCTACGCCTTC. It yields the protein CASGGGDGYAF. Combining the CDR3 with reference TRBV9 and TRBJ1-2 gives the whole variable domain DSGVTQTPKHLITATGQRVTLRCSPRSGDLSVYWYQQSLDQGLQFLIQYYNGEERAKGNILERFSAQQFPDLHSELNLSSLELGDSALYFCASGGGDGYAFGSGTRLTVV.

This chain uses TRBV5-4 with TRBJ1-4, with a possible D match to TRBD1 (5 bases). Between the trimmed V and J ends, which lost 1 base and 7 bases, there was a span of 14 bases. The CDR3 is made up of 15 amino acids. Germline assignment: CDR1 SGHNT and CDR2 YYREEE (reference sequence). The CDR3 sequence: CASSLKTAGSEKLFF. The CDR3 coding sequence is TGTGCCAGCAGCTTGAAGACAGCGGGGAGTGAAAAACTGTTTTTT.

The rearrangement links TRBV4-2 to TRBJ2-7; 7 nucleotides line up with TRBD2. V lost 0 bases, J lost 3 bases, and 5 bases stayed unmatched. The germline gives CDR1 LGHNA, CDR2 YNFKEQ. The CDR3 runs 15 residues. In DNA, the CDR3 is TGTGCCAGCAGCCAAGAGGCGGGAGACCTCTACGAGCAGTACTTC. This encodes CASSQEAGDLYEQYF.

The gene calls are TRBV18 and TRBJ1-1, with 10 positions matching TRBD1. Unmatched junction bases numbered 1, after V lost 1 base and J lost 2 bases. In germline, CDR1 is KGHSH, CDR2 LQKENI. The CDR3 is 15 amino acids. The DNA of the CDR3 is TGTGCCAGCTCACCACGACAGGGGGCAAACACTGAAGCTTTCTTT. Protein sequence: CASSPRQGANTEAFF. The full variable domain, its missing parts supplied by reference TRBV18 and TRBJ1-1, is NAGVMQNPRHLVRRRGQEARLRCSPMKGHSHVYWYRQLPEEGLKFMVYLQKENIIDESGMPKERFSAEFPKEGPSILRIQQVVRGDSAAYFCASSPRQGANTEAFFGQGTRLTVV.

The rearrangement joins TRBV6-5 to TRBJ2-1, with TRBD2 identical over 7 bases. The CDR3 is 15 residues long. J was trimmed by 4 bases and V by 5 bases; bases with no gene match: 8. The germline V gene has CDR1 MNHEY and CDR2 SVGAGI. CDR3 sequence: CASSPPGGGYNEQFF. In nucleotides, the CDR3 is TGTGCCAGCAGTCCCCCGGGCGGGGGTTACAATGAGCAGTTCTTC.

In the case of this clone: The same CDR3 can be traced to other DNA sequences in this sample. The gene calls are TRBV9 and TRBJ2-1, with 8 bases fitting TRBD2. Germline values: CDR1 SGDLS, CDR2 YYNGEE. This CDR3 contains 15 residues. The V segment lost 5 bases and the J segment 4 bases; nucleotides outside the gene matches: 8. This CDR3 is CASSPGLAAYNEQFF. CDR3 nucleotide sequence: TGTGCCAGCAGTCCCGGACTAGCAGCTTACAATGAGCAGTTCTTC.

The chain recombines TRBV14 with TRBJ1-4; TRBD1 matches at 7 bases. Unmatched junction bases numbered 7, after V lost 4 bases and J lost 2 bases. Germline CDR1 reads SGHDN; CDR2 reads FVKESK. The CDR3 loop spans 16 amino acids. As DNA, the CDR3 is TGTGCCAGCAGCCTTGGGACAGTAACCACTAATGAAAAACTGTTTTTT. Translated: CASSLGTVTTNEKLFF.

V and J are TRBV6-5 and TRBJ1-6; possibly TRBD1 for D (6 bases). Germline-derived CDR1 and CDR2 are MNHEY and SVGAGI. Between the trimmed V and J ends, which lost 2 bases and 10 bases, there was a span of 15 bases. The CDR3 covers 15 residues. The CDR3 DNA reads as TGTGCCAGCAGTTACGTTGGGGACAAAGGGTCACCCCTCCACTTT. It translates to CASSYVGDKGSPLHF.

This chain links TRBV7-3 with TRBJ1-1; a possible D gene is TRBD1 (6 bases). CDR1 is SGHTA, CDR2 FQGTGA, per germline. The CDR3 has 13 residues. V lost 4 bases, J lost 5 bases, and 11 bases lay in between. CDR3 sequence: CASSYREGTEAFF. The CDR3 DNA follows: TGTGCCAGCAGCTACAGGGAAGGGACTGAAGCTTTCTTT.

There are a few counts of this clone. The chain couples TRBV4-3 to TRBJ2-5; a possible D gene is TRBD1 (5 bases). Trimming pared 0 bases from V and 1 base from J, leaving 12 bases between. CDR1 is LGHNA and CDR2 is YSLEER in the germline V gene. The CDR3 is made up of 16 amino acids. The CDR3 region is CASSQDFPGPQETQYF. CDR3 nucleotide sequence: TGCGCCAGCAGCCAAGATTTTCCAGGGCCCCAAGAGACCCAGTACTTC.

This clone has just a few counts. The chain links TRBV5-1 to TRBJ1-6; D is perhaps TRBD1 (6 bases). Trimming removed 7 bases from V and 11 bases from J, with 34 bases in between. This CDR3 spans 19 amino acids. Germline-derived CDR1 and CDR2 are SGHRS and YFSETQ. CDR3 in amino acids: CASPGDGSYTGKGVPPLHF. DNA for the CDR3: TGCGCCAGCCCAGGTGATGGGTCGTATACAGGGAAGGGGGTACCACCCCTCCACTTT.

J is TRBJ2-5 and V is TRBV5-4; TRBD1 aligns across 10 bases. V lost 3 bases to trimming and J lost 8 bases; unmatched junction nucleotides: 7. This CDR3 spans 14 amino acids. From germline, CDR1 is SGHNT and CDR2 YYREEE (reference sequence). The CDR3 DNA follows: TGTGCCAGCAGCTCCCTGGTGACAGGGGGCACCCAGTACTTC. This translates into CASSSLVTGGTQYF.

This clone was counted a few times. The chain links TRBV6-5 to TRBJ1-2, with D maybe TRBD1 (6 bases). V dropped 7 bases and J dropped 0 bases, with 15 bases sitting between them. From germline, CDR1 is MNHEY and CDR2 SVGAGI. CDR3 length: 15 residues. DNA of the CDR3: TGTGCCAGCAATTATGACAGGTGGACTAACTATGGCTACACCTTC. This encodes CASNYDRWTNYGYTF.

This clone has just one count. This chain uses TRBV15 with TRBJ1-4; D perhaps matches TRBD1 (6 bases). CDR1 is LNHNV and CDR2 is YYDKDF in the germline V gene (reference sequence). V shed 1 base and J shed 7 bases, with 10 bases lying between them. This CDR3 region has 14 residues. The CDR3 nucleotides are TGTGCCACCAGCAGAGTGGGGGCCTTTGAAAAACTGTTTTTT. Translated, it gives CATSRVGAFEKLFF. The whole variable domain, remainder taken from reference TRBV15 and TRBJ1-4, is DAMVIQNPRYQVTQFGKPVTLSCSQTLNHNVMYWYQQKSSQAPKLLFHYYDKDFNNEADTPDNFQSRRPNTSFCFLDIRSPGLGDTAMYLCATSRVGAFEKLFFGSGTQLSVL.

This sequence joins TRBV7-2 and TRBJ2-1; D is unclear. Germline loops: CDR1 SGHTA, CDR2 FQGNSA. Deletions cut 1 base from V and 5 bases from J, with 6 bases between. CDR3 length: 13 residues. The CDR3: CASSLVSHNEQFF. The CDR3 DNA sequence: TGTGCCAGCAGCTTAGTTAGCCACAATGAGCAGTTCTTC.

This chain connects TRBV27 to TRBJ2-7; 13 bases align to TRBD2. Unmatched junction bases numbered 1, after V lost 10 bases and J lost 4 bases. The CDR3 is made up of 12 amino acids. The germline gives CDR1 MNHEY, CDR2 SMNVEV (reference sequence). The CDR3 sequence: CATTSGGYEQYF. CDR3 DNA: TGTGCCACGACTAGCGGGGGGTACGAGCAGTACTTC.

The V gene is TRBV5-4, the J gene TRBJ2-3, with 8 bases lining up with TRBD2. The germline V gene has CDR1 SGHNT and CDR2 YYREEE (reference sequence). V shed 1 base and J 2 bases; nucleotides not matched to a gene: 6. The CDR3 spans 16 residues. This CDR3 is CASSLFSGTFTDTQYF. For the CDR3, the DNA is TGTGCCAGCAGCTTGTTTAGCGGGACTTTCACAGATACGCAGTATTTT.